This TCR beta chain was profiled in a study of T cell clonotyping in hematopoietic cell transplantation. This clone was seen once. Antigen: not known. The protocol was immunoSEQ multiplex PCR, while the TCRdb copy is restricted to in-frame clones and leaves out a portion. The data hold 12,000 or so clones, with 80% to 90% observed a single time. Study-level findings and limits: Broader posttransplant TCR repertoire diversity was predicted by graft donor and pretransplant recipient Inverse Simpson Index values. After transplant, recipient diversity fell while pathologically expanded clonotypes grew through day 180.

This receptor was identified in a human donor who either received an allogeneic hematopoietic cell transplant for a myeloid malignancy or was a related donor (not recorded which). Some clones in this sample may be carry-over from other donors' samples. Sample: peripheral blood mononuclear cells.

CDR3 bases: TGTGCCAGCAGCCACCGGAGGGACCCCCGAGTGGGCAATCAGCCCCAGCATTTT. Translating it yields CASSHRRDPRVGNQPQHF. The V and J genes are TRBV7-8 and TRBJ1-5, with D possibly TRBD1 on 5 matching bases. The V and J ends lost 5 bases and 2 bases respectively, with 22 bases between them. Germline V gene lookup returns CDR1 SGHVS and CDR2 FQNEAQ. The CDR3 covers 18 residues. Supplemented by reference TRBV7-8 and TRBJ1-5, the full variable domain reads GAGVSQSPRYKVAKRGQDVALRCDPISGHVSLFWYQQALGQGPEFLTYFQNEAQLDKSGLPSDRFFAERPEGSVSTLKIQRTQQEDSAVYLCASSHRRDPRVGNQPQHFGDGTRLSIL.